The rows below give T cell receptor beta chains drawn from one sample of a study of blood T cells in healthy people across ages. TCRdb redid the calling of the 5' RACE reads with MiXCR, one entry per CDR3 protein. The sample holds roughly 700,000 distinct CDR3 sequences, around 25% seen once. These data were likewise used in another study, on T cells of mothers and their children.

The sample comprised blood. The receptors come from a boy aged 5 to 17 in good health. The CDR3 runs from the conserved cysteine through the conserved F or W. Each record gives: J gene, V gene, clone size, D gene, CDR3 DNA, CDR3 protein. A D gene is named only where the DNA matches it firmly. Some rows mark clone size as missing; the rest say once, few, many or name a class of expanded clone.

TRBJ1-3,TRBV28,few,.,TGTGCCAGCAGTTTCAGTGGCCTCGGGAACACCATATATTTT,CASSFSGLGNTIYF
TRBJ1-1,TRBV5-1,.,TRBD1,TGCGCCAGCAGCCCTTTAACAGGGGGTCTGCGAACTGAAGCTTTCTTT,CASSPLTGGLRTEAFF
TRBJ1-2,TRBV27,.,.,TGTGCCAGCAGTTCGGACATTTACTATGGCTACACCTTC,CASSSDIYYGYTF
TRBJ2-1,TRBV2,.,.,TGTGCCAGCAGTGAATCCCCTGGGCTTGGGTATGAGCAGTTCTTC,CASSESPGLGYEQFF
TRBJ2-5,TRBV20-1,.,TRBD2,TGCAGTTCAAAGCGGGGGGGCCCGGAGACCCAGTACTTC,CSSKRGGPETQYF
TRBJ1-2,TRBV7-2,.,.,TGTGCCAGCAGCTCAGGGGTGACCTACGGCTACACCTTC,CASSSGVTYGYTF
TRBJ2-5,TRBV6-1,.,TRBD1,TGTACCAGCAGCGACAGGGGAGAGACCCAGTACTTC,CTSSDRGETQYF
TRBJ2-5,TRBV5-5,few,.,TGTGCCAGCAGCTTAATTGGGGACTCAGAGCAGTACTTC,CASSLIGDSEQYF
TRBJ2-5,TRBV2,.,.,TGTGCCAGCAGTGAAAGGGACTTCGAAGAGACCCAGTACTTC,CASSERDFEETQYF
TRBJ2-4,TRBV7-2,.,TRBD2,TGTGCCAGCAGCTACCTAGCGGGACTAAACATTCAGTACTTC,CASSYLAGLNIQYF
TRBJ2-2,TRBV7-7,.,TRBD2,TGTGCTAGCAGCAGAGGGTCGGGGGGCACCGGGGAGCTGTTTTTT,CASSRGSGGTGELFF
TRBJ1-2,TRBV15,.,.,TGTGCCACCAGCCGTCGGGGTTACTATGGCTACACCTTC,CATSRRGYYGYTF
TRBJ2-2,TRBV7-2,.,.,TGTGCCAGCAGCCTTATTCGTACGAACACCGGGGAGCTGTTTTTT,CASSLIRTNTGELFF
TRBJ2-1,TRBV29-1,.,.,TGCAGCGTTGAGCCTCTTCCCAACAATGAGCAGTTCTTC,CSVEPLPNNEQFF
TRBJ2-5,TRBV20-1,.,.,TGCAGTGCTAGCCCCGGTTCGGAGACCCAGTACTTC,CSASPGSETQYF
TRBJ2-5,TRBV7-9,.,.,TGTGCCAGCAGTCACACAGGTTGGGGGAAGGAGACCCAGTACTTC,CASSHTGWGKETQYF
TRBJ2-4,TRBV7-6,few,TRBD2,TGTGCCAGCAGCCCAGGGACTATAGCCAAAAACATTCAGTACTTC,CASSPGTIAKNIQYF
TRBJ2-7,TRBV10-3,.,.,TGTGCCATCGGGAAGGACCTCTACGAGCAGTACTTC,CAIGKDLYEQYF
TRBJ2-7,TRBV12-3/TRBV12-4,.,.,TGTGCCAGCAGTGATGGCATCACTTACGAGCAGTACTTC,CASSDGITYEQYF
TRBJ2-7,TRBV5-1,few,TRBD1,TGCGCCAGCAGCTTCAAGGCCGACAGGGGTTTGTACGAGCAGTACTTC,CASSFKADRGLYEQYF
TRBJ1-1,TRBV10-3,few,.,TGTGCCATCAAGCCCCTCTACGGCTTGAACACTGAAGCTTTCTTT,CAIKPLYGLNTEAFF
TRBJ2-1,TRBV18,few,.,TGTGCCAGCTCCTGCGATAATGAGCAGTTCTTC,CASSCDNEQFF
TRBJ1-2,TRBV20-1,few,.,TGCAGTGCTAGAGATTGGCAGGGCTACGGCTATGGCTACACCTTC,CSARDWQGYGYGYTF
TRBJ2-4,TRBV6-2/TRBV6-3,.,TRBD1,TGTGCCAGCAGTTACGCGGACAGGGTCACAAACATTCAGTACTTC,CASSYADRVTNIQYF
TRBJ2-4,TRBV12-3/TRBV12-4,few,.,TGTGCCAGCAGCCCCGGGGCGTTAGTCATTCAGTACTTC,CASSPGALVIQYF
TRBJ2-1,TRBV5-1,few,TRBD2,TGCGCCAGCAGCCCCAGTGAAGTTGCGGGAGGTGAGCAGTTCTTC,CASSPSEVAGGEQFF
TRBJ2-1,TRBV7-6,.,.,TGTGCCAGCAGCTTAGGGGTAGCCCGCTCCTACAATGAGCAGTTCTTC,CASSLGVARSYNEQFF
TRBJ2-4,TRBV11-2,.,.,TGTGCCAGCAGCACAGTTAGGGATAAAAACATTCAGTACTTC,CASSTVRDKNIQYF
TRBJ2-1,TRBV18,few,TRBD1,TGTGCCAGCTCAGACGGACAGGGCTCCTACAATGAGCAGTTCTTC,CASSDGQGSYNEQFF
TRBJ2-7,TRBV29-1,few,.,TGCAGCGTTGTGGGTGCTAGCGAGCAGTACTTC,CSVVGASEQYF
TRBJ2-2,TRBV20-1,few,TRBD2,TGCAGTGCTGCGGGGGACTGGTACACCGGGGAGCTGTTTTTT,CSAAGDWYTGELFF
TRBJ1-4,TRBV5-1,.,TRBD1,TGCGCCAGCAGCTTGGTTTCAGGGGGAGATGAAAAACTGTTTTTT,CASSLVSGGDEKLFF
TRBJ2-1,TRBV29-1,few,TRBD1,TGCAGCGCCCGGGGACAGGACTCCTACAATGAGCAGTTCTTC,CSARGQDSYNEQFF
TRBJ1-2,TRBV28,.,.,TGTGCCAGCAGTTTGGGTTCCTACCACTATGGCTACACCTTC,CASSLGSYHYGYTF
TRBJ2-5,TRBV19,.,TRBD1,TGTGCCAGTAGCGTTGGACAGGGCCAGTACTTC,CASSVGQGQYF
TRBJ2-1,TRBV12-3/TRBV12-4,.,.,TGTGCCAGCCAGTTCCTAGGGGGAGTCGGTGAGCAGTTCTTC,CASQFLGGVGEQFF
TRBJ1-1,TRBV19,few,.,TGTGCCAGTAGTTTGGGGGTCACCGGGAACACTGAAGCTTTCTTT,CASSLGVTGNTEAFF
TRBJ2-7,TRBV20-1,few,.,TGCAGTGCTAGGGGGAGGGGGCGCGAGCAGTACTTC,CSARGRGREQYF
TRBJ2-2,TRBV6-2/TRBV6-3,few,.,TGTGCCAGCAGTTACCAGATCGAGGGGGGCCAAATGAACACCGGGGAGCTGTTTTTT,CASSYQIEGGQMNTGELFF
TRBJ2-7,TRBV28,.,.,TGTGCCAGCATCCGGGACGGTCCCTACGAGCAGTACTTC,CASIRDGPYEQYF
TRBJ2-2,TRBV7-3,few,.,TGTGCCAGCAGCGTAAGCGCGCGGGGCACCGGGGAGCTGTTTTTT,CASSVSARGTGELFF
TRBJ1-6,TRBV7-6,few,.,TGTGCCAGCAGCTTAGAGCACTCGAATTCACCCCTCCACTTT,CASSLEHSNSPLHF
TRBJ2-7,TRBV2,.,.,TGTGCCACCGGGGACGATTCCTACGAGCAGTACTTC,CATGDDSYEQYF
TRBJ2-7,TRBV11-2,few,TRBD1,TGTGCCAGCAGCTTAGTAGGACAGGGGGACTACGAGCAGTACTTC,CASSLVGQGDYEQYF
TRBJ1-2,TRBV27,few,TRBD1,TGTGCCAGCAGTTTATCCAGGGGGCCCTCGGACTATGGCTACACCTTC,CASSLSRGPSDYGYTF
TRBJ2-7,TRBV12-3/TRBV12-4,once,.,TGTGCCAGCAGTTTCGCTCTCTACGAGCAGTACTTC,CASSFALYEQYF
TRBJ2-7,TRBV4-1,.,.,TGCGCCGGCAGCCAAGATTTGGCAGACCTCTCCACCTACGAGCAGTACTTC,CAGSQDLADLSTYEQYF